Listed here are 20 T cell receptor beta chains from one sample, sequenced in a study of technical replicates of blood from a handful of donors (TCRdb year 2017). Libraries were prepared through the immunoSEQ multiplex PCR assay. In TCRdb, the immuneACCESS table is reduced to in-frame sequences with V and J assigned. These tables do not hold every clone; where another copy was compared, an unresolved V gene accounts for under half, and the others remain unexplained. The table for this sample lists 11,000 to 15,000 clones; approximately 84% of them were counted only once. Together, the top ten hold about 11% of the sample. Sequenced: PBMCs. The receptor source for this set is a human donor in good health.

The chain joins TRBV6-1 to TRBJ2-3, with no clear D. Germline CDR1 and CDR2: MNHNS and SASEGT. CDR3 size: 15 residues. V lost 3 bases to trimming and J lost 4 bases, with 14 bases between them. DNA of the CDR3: TGTGCCAGCAGTGAGAGTGGCAGGCTCGCAGATACGCAGTATTTT. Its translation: CASSESGRLADTQYF.

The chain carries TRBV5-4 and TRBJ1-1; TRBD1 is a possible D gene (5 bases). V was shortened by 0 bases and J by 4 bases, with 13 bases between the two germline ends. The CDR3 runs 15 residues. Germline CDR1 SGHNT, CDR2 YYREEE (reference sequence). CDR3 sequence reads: CASSLGAGRGTEAFF. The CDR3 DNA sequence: TGTGCCAGCAGCTTGGGGGCCGGGAGGGGCACTGAAGCTTTCTTT.

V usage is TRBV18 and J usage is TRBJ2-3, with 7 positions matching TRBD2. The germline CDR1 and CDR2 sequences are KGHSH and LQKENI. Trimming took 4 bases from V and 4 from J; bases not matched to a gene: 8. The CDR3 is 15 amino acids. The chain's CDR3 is CASSREGMLADTQYF. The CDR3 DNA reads TGTGCCAGCTCACGGGAGGGGATGTTGGCAGATACGCAGTATTTT.

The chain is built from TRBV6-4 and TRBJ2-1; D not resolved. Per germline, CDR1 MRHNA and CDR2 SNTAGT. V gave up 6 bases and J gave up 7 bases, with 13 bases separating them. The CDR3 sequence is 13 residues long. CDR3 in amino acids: CASSRGSRNEQFF. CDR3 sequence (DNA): TGTGCCAGCAGCCGCGGTTCACGAAATGAGCAGTTCTTC.

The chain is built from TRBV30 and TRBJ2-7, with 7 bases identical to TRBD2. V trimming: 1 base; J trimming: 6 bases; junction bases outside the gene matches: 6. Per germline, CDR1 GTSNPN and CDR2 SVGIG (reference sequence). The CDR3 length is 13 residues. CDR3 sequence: CAWSGLAGGEQYF. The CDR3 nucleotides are TGTGCCTGGAGTGGACTAGCAGGTGGCGAGCAGTACTTC.

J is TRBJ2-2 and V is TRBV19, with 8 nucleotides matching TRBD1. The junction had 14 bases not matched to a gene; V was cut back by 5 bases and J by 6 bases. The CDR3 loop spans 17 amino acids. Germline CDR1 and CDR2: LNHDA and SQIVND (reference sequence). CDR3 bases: TGTGCCAGTAGTCTCCGACAGGGGACTTCCCTTCCCGGGGAGCTGTTTTTT. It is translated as CASSLRQGTSLPGELFF.

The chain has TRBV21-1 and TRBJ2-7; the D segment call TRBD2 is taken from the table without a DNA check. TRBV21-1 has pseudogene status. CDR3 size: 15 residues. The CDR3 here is CASSKVTEASYEQYF. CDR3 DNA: TGTGCCAGCAGCAAAGTTACGGAGGCCTCCTACGAGCAGTACTTC.

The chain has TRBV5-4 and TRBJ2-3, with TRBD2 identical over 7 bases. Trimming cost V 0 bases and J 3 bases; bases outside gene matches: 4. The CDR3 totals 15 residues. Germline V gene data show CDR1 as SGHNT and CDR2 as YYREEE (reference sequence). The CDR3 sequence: CASSLGGSKTDTQYF. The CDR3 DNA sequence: TGTGCCAGCAGCTTGGGCGGGAGTAAGACAGATACGCAGTATTTT. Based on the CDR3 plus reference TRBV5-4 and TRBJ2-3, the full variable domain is ETGVTQSPTHLIKTRGQQVTLRCSSQSGHNTVSWYQQALGQGPQFIFQYYREEENGRGNFPPRFSGLQFPNYSSELNVNALELDDSALYLCASSLGGSKTDTQYFGPGTRLTVL.

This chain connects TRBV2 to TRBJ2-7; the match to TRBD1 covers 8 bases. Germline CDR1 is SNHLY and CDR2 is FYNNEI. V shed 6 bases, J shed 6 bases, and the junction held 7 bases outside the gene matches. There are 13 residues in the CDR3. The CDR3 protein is CASRPDRVPEQYF. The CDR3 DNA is TGTGCCAGCAGGCCGGACAGGGTTCCCGAGCAGTACTTC.

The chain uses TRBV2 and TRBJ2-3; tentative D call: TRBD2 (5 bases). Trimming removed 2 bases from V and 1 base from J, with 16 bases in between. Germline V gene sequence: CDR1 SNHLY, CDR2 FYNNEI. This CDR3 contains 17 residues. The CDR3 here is CASSESRPGFRTDTQYF. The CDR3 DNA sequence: TGTGCCAGCAGTGAAAGCCGTCCGGGGTTTCGCACAGATACGCAGTATTTT.

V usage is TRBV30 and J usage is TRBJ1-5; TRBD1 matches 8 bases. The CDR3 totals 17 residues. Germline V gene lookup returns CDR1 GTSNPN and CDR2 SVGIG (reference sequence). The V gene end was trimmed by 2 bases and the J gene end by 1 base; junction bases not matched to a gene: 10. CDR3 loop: CAWSPPRQGMSNQPQHF. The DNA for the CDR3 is TGTGCCTGGAGTCCCCCCAGACAGGGGATGAGCAATCAGCCCCAGCATTTT.

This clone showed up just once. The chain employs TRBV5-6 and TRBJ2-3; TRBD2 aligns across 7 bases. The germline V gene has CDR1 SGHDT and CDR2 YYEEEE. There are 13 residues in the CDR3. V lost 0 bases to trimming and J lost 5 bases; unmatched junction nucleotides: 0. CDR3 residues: CASSLAGGDTQYF. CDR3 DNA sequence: TGTGCCAGCAGCTTGGCGGGAGGAGATACGCAGTATTTT.

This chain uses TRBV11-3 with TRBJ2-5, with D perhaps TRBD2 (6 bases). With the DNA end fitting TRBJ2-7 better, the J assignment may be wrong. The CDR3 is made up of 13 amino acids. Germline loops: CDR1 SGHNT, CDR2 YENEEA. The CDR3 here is CASSLVTGDEQYF. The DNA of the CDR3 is TGTGCCAGCAGCTTAGTTACGGGGGACGAGCAGTACTTC.

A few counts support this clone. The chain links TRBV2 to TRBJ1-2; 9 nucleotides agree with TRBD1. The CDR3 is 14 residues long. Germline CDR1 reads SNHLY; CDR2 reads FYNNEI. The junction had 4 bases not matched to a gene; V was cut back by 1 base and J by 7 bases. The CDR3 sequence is CASSEEGQGFGYTF. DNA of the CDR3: TGTGCCAGCAGTGAAGAGGGACAGGGCTTTGGCTACACCTTC.

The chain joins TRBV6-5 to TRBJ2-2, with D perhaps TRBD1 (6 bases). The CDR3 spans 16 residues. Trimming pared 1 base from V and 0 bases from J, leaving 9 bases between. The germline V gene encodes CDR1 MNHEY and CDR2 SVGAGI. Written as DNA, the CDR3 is TGTGCCAGCAGTTACTTGGCAGGGGCGAACACCGGGGAGCTGTTTTTT. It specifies CASSYLAGANTGELFF.

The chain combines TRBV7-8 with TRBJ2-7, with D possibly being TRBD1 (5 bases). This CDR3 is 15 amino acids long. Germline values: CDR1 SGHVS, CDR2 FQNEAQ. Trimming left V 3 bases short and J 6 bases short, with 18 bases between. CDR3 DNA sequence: TGTGCCAGCAGCTTGGGGTCGCAGGGAACATCCGAGCAGTACTTC. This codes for CASSLGSQGTSEQYF.

The CDR3 sequence: CASSPPALTGYGYTF. In DNA form, the CDR3 reads TGTGCCAGCAGCCCCCCGGCATTGACTGGATATGGCTACACCTTC. The V and J genes are TRBV7-2 and TRBJ1-2; D unresolved. CDR3 length equals 15 residues. V gave up 5 bases and J gave up 5 bases, with 18 bases separating them. The germline CDR1 and CDR2 sequences are SGHTA and FQGNSA.

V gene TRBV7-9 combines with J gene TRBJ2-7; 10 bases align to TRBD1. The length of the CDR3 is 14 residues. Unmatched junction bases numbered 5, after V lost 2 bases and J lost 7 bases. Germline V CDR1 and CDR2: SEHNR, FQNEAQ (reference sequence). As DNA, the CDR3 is TGTGCCAGCAGCTTAATCGGGACAGGGGATGAGCAGTACTTC. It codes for CASSLIGTGDEQYF. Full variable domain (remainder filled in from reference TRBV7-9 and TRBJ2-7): DTGVSQNPRHKITKRGQNVTFRCDPISEHNRLYWYRQTLGQGPEFLTYFQNEAQLEKSRLLSDRFSAERPKGSFSTLEIQRTEQGDSAMYLCASSLIGTGDEQYFGPGTRLTVT.

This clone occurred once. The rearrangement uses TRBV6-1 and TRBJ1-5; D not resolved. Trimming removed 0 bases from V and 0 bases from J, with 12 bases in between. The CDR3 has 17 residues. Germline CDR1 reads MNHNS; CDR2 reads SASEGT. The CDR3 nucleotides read TGTGCCAGCAGTGAAGCACACAGAAGTTATAGCAATCAGCCCCAGCATTTT. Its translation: CASSEAHRSYSNQPQHF.

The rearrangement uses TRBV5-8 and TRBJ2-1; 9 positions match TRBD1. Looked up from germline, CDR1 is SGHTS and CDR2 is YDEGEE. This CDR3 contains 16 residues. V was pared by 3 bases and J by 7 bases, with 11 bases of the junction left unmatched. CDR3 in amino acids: CASSSFAGTGFNEQFF. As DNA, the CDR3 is TGTGCCAGCAGCTCCTTCGCCGGGACAGGGTTTAATGAGCAGTTCTTC.